These 16 T cell receptor beta chains were all obtained from the same sample, sequenced in a study of T cell responses to AZD1222 COVID-19 vaccine. Assay used: immunoSEQ multiplex PCR; TCRdb lists only in-frame clones, some missing. The data show approximately 120,000 clones, 70% to 90% seen once. The sequences come from peripheral blood, collected on day 0 of AZD1222 vaccination. These receptors all come from an adult in good health.

The gene calls are TRBV14 and TRBJ2-3; 8 bases align to TRBD1. V lost 0 bases and J lost 6; bases outside the gene matches: 14. Germline V lookup: CDR1 SGHDN, CDR2 FVKESK. This CDR3 spans 18 amino acids. The CDR3: CASSQDPGQEPRRDTQYF. Here the CDR3 DNA reads TGTGCCAGCAGCCAAGATCCGGGACAGGAGCCTCGGAGGGATACGCAGTATTTT.

The chain combines TRBV19 with TRBJ2-3; tentative D call: TRBD1 (5 bases). The V end was cut by 5 bases, the J end by 0 bases, with 6 bases between. The CDR3 has 13 residues. Germline CDR1 reads LNHDA; CDR2 reads SQIVND (reference sequence). The CDR3 DNA reads as TGTGCCAGTAGTCGACAGAGCACAGATACGCAGTATTTT. It specifies CASSRQSTDTQYF.

The chain employs TRBV28 and TRBJ1-4; 8 positions match TRBD1. The junction had 6 bases not matched to a gene; V was cut back by 8 bases and J by 7 bases. This CDR3 is built from 13 residues. In germline, CDR1 is MDHEN, CDR2 SYDVKM. As DNA, the CDR3 is TGTGCCAGCCACACAGGGGGGGGTGAAAAACTGTTTTTT. This sequence encodes CASHTGGGEKLFF.

V is TRBV7-3 and J is TRBJ2-1; 11 positions agree with TRBD2. The germline V gene encodes CDR1 SGHTA and CDR2 FQGTGA. V trimming: 4 bases; J trimming: 4 bases; junction bases outside the gene matches: 9. The CDR3 loop spans 17 amino acids. The CDR3 sequence: CASSSHSGRAGYNEQFF. The CDR3 DNA reads as TGTGCCAGCAGCTCTCATAGCGGGAGGGCCGGTTACAATGAGCAGTTCTTC.

This chain connects TRBV10-3 to TRBJ1-1; 7 bases agree with TRBD1. The ends lost 2 bases at V and 6 bases at J; junction bases unmatched: 6. The CDR3 is made up of 14 amino acids. Germline CDR1 ENHRY, CDR2 SYGVKD. The CDR3 region has the DNA TGTGCCATCAGTGAGGGGACAGCTGCCCCTGAAGCTTTCTTT. It codes for CAISEGTAAPEAFF.

This chain links TRBV5-1 with TRBJ2-7; 8 bases fit TRBD2. Trimming cost V 5 bases and J 5 bases; bases outside gene matches: 12. The CDR3 is 15 amino acids. Germline loops: CDR1 SGHRS, CDR2 YFSETQ. CDR3 region: CASSFDGRARNEQYF. CDR3 DNA sequence: TGCGCCAGCAGTTTTGACGGGAGGGCCCGGAACGAGCAGTACTTC.

This CDR3 is CASARLARCEQYF. DNA of the CDR3: TGTGCTAGCGCAAGACTAGCGCGGTGCGAGCAGTACTTC. The V gene is TRBV12-5, the J gene TRBJ2-7; the match to TRBD2 covers 8 bases. Germline assignment: CDR1 LGHNT and CDR2 FRNRAP. V lost 9 bases to trimming and J lost 6 bases; unmatched junction nucleotides: 10. The CDR3 totals 13 residues.

This sequence joins TRBV18 and TRBJ2-4; D is ambiguous. This CDR3 region has 15 residues. Trimming took 0 bases from V and 6 from J, leaving 12 bases between them. Germline-derived CDR1 and CDR2 are KGHSH and LQKENI. In DNA form, the CDR3 reads TGTGCCAGCTCACCACCCGGTTTACCGGGAAACATTCAGTACTTC. This sequence encodes CASSPPGLPGNIQYF.

CDR3 nucleotide sequence: TGTGCCAGCAGTTTACAGGGTCTACTCTCTGGGGCCAACGTCCTGACTTTC. Translation: CASSLQGLLSGANVLTF. The V and J genes are TRBV27 and TRBJ2-6; D might be TRBD1 (5 bases). The V end was cut by 2 bases, the J end by 0 bases, with 11 bases between. There are 17 residues in the CDR3. CDR1 and CDR2 (germline): MNHEY, SMNVEV (reference sequence). Based on the CDR3 plus reference TRBV27 and TRBJ2-6, the full variable domain is EAQVTQNPRYLITVTGKKLTVTCSQNMNHEYMSWYRQDPGLGLRQIYYSMNVEVTDKGDVPEGYKVSRKEKRNFPLILESPSPNQTSLYFCASSLQGLLSGANVLTFGAGSRLTVL.

V is TRBV4-1 and J is TRBJ2-3, with 12 bases identical to TRBD2. V shed 7 bases, J shed 5 bases, and the junction held 10 bases outside the gene matches. Germline V gene lookup returns CDR1 MGHRA and CDR2 YSYEKL. There are 16 residues in the CDR3. The CDR3, as DNA: TGCGCCAGCAACCCGACTAGCGGGAGATCTGGAGATACGCAGTATTTT. It translates to CASNPTSGRSGDTQYF.

This chain links TRBV28 with TRBJ2-7, with TRBD1 identical over 8 bases. The CDR3 has 15 residues. Germline lookup yields CDR1 MDHEN and CDR2 SYDVKM. V shed 5 bases and J 2 bases; nucleotides not matched to a gene: 8. The CDR3 nucleotides are TGTGCCAGCAGTCCTTGGACAGGGACAACCTACGAGCAGTACTTC. It yields the protein CASSPWTGTTYEQYF.

This chain uses TRBV5-1 with TRBJ2-7, with TRBD1 matching 8 bases. Per germline, CDR1 SGHRS and CDR2 YFSETQ. The CDR3 contains 14 residues. V shed 2 bases, J shed 3 bases, and the junction held 4 bases outside the gene matches. The DNA for the CDR3 is TGCGCCAGCAGCTTCCTCGACAGGGGCTACGAGCAGTACTTC. Amino acids: CASSFLDRGYEQYF. Combining the CDR3 with reference TRBV5-1 and TRBJ2-7 gives the whole variable domain KAGVTQTPRYLIKTRGQQVTLSCSPISGHRSVSWYQQTPGQGLQFLFEYFSETQRNKGNFPGRFSGRQFSNSRSEMNVSTLELGDSALYLCASSFLDRGYEQYFGPGTRLTVT.

The chain recombines TRBV19 with TRBJ2-6, with D uncertain. The CDR3 consists of 18 residues. V was clipped by 6 bases and J by 1 base, with 19 bases between them. Germline CDR1 and CDR2: LNHDA and SQIVND (reference sequence). CDR3 loop: CASRDFRAQSSGANVLTF. In DNA, the CDR3 is TGTGCCAGTAGAGACTTTAGAGCCCAGAGTTCTGGGGCCAACGTCCTGACTTTC.

The rearrangement uses TRBV7-3 and TRBJ2-7; D might be TRBD2 (5 bases). Looked up from germline, CDR1 is SGHTA and CDR2 is FQGTGA. The CDR3 runs 14 residues. V was trimmed by 2 bases and J by 3 bases, leaving 11 bases between them. The CDR3 DNA sequence: TGTGCCAGCAGCTTACAAGCGGAGAGCTACGAGCAGTACTTC. Residues: CASSLQAESYEQYF. Looking up the rest from reference TRBV7-3 and TRBJ2-7 gives the full variable domain: GAGVSQTPSNKVTEKGKYVELRCDPISGHTALYWYRQSLGQGPEFLIYFQGTGAADDSGLPNDRFFAVRPEGSVSTLKIQRTERGDSAVYLCASSLQAESYEQYFGPGTRLTVT.

Concerning this clone itself: The germline gene is not matched at one end of the junction; a read error may be the cause. V and J are TRBV7-7 and TRBJ2-2; 7 nucleotides agree with TRBD1. CDR3 length: 14 amino acids. CDR1 is SSHAT and CDR2 is FNYEAQ in the germline V gene (reference sequence). Here the CDR3 reads CASSRTGNTGELFF. The DNA for the CDR3 is TGTGCTAGCAGCAGGACAGGGAACACCGGGGAGCTGTTTTTT. Variable domain in full (rest from reference TRBV7-7 and TRBJ2-2): GAGVSQSPRYKVTKRGQDVTLRCDPISSHATLYWYQQALGQGPEFLTYFNYEAQPDKSGLPSDRFSAERPEGSISTLTIQRTEQRDSAMYRCASSRTGNTGELFFGEGSRLTVL.

The DNA for the CDR3 is TGCAGCGTTGACCCCCAGGCCGGGGGCTATGGCTACACCTTC. Translating gives CSVDPQAGGYGYTF. This rearrangement joins TRBV29-1 to TRBJ1-2, with D possibly TRBD1 on 5 matching bases. The V gene's germline CDR1 is SQVTM and CDR2 ANQGSEA. Trimming took off 3 bases at V and 4 bases at J, with 15 bases between the two ends. This CDR3 has 14 residues.